This is a list of T cell receptor beta chains from one sample in a study of T cells in Graves' hyperthyroidism and ophthalmopathy. Via MiXCR, TCRdb re-called the multiplex PCR reads, giving one row per CDR3 protein. This repertoire shows about 840,000 distinct CDR3 sequences, over 35% found once; its top ten account for about 8.9%. The sequenced material came from blood. The source is a man aged 18 to 30 with Graves' hyperthyroidism. Both conserved end residues are part of each CDR3. Each record gives: J gene, V gene, D gene, clone size, CDR3 protein, CDR3 DNA. A D gene is named only where the DNA matches it firmly. For some rows the clone size is stated as once, few or many, or as a class when expanded; others skip it.

TRBJ2-5 | TRBV7-3 | TRBD2 | many | CASSFASGDQETQYF | TGTGCCAGCAGCTTTGCTAGCGGGGACCAAGAGACCCAGTACTTC
TRBJ2-7 | TRBV10-3 | TRBD2 | NA | CASSATSGSYGQYF | TGTGCCAGCAGTGCGACTAGCGGATCCTACGGGCAGTACTTC
TRBJ1-5 | TRBV4-2 | NA | many | CASSPSSGDQPQHF | TGTGCCAGCAGCCCCTCTTCAGGGGATCAGCCCCAGCATTTT
TRBJ2-5 | TRBV9 | NA | NA | CASTLDSGERETQYF | TGTGCCAGCACCCTGGACTCAGGGGAACGGGAGACCCAGTACTTC
TRBJ1-6 | TRBV15 | TRBD1 | NA | CATSLSSAGGRNSPLHF | TGTGCCACCAGCTTGAGCTCCGCAGGGGGCCGGAATTCACCCCTCCACTTT
TRBJ1-6 | TRBV6-5 | NA | few | CASSYSQLDNSPLHF | TGTGCCAGCAGTTACTCGCAGCTAGATAATTCACCCCTCCACTTT
TRBJ1-1 | TRBV30 | TRBD1 | NA | CAWSRGGSLNTEAFF | TGTGCCTGGAGTCGAGGGGGCTCGTTAAACACTGAAGCTTTCTTT
TRBJ1-5 | TRBV7-9 | TRBD1 | NA | CASSPDRAQHF | TGTGCCAGCAGCCCAGACAGGGCCCAGCATTTT
TRBJ1-6 | TRBV9 | NA | many | CASSTPGRANSPLHF | TGTGCCAGCAGCACTCCCGGACGGGCGAATTCACCCCTCCACTTT
TRBJ1-1 | TRBV7-8 | TRBD1 | few | CASSLILGQVGTEAFF | TGTGCCAGCAGCTTGATTTTAGGACAGGTGGGAACTGAAGCTTTCTTT
TRBJ2-7 | TRBV7-2 | NA | NA | CASSLARRGIYEQYF | TGTGCCAGCAGCTTAGCCCGCCGGGGCATTTACGAGCAGTACTTC
TRBJ2-5 | TRBV6-1 | NA | NA | CASSREAGRQTQYF | TGTGCCAGCAGCCGAGAGGCGGGGCGCCAGACCCAGTACTTC
TRBJ2-6 | TRBV10-3 | TRBD1 | once | CASSSPGQGKSGGANVLTF | TGTGCCAGCAGTTCTCCGGGACAGGGCAAATCCGGTGGGGCCAACGTCCTGACTTTC
TRBJ2-2 | TRBV15 | TRBD2 | few | CATSVSGGDTGELFF | TGTGCCACCAGCGTTAGCGGGGGCGATACCGGGGAGCTGTTTTTT
TRBJ2-7 | TRBV9 | NA | NA | CASSVDWARNEQYF | TGTGCCAGCAGCGTAGATTGGGCGCGAAACGAGCAGTACTTC
TRBJ1-2 | TRBV7-3 | NA | NA | CASSLGTHFYGYTF | TGTGCCAGCAGCTTAGGGACGCACTTCTATGGCTACACCTTC
TRBJ2-7 | TRBV10-3 | NA | NA | CAISFLTESEQYF | TGTGCCATCAGTTTCCTTACCGAGAGCGAGCAGTACTTC
TRBJ2-7 | TRBV12-3/TRBV12-4 | TRBD2 | NA | CASSPGLAVEQYF | TGTGCCAGCAGTCCGGGACTAGCCGTTGAGCAGTACTTC
TRBJ2-6 | TRBV11-2 | NA | NA | CASSSPSLRDLSGANVLTF | TGTGCCAGCAGCTCTCCTTCATTGAGGGACCTCTCCGGGGCCAACGTCCTGACTTTC
TRBJ2-7 | TRBV10-3 | TRBD1 | many | CAISGTGGEEQYF | TGTGCCATCTCCGGGACAGGGGGCGAGGAGCAGTACTTC
TRBJ2-7 | TRBV4-3 | NA | NA | CASSQERFREQYF | TGCGCCAGCAGCCAAGAAAGGTTTCGCGAGCAGTACTTC
TRBJ2-7 | TRBV5-1 | NA | few | CASSFDRVGAGEQYF | TGCGCCAGCAGCTTCGATCGGGTGGGGGCAGGCGAGCAGTACTTC
TRBJ2-7 | TRBV29-1 | TRBD1 | once | CSPDRANYEQYF | TGCAGCCCCGACAGGGCCAACTACGAGCAGTACTTC